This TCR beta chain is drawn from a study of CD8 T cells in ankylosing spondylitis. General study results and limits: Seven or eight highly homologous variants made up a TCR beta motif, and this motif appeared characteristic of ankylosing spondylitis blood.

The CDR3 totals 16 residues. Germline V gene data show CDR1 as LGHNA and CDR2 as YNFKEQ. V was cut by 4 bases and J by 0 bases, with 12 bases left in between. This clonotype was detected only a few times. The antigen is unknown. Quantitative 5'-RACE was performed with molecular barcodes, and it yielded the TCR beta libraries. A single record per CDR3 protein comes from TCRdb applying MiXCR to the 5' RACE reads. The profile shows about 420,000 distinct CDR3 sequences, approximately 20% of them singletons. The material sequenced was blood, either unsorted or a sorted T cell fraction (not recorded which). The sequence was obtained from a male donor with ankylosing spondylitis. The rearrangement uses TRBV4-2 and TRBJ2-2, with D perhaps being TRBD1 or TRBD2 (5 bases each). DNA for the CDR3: TGTGCCAGCAGCCCGGGGACCTATTCGAACACCGGGGAGCTGTTTTTT. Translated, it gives CASSPGTYSNTGELFF.